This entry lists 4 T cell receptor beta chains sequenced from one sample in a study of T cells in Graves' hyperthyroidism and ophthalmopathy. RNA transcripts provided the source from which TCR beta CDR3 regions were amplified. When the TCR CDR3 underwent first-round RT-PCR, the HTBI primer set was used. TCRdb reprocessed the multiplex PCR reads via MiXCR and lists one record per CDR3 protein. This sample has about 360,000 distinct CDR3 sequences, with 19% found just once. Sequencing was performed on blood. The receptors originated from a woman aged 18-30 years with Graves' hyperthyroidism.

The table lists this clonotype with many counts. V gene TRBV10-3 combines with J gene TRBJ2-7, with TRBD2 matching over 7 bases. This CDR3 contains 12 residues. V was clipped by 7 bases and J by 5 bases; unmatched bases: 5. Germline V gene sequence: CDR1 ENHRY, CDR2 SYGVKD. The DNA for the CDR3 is TGTGCCATCAAGCGGGGTCCGGACGAGCAGTACTTC. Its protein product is CAIKRGPDEQYF.

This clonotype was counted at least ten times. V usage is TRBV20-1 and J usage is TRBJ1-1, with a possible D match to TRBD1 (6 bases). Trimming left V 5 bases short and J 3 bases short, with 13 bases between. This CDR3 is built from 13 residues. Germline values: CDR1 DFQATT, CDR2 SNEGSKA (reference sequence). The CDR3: CSAGTGRDTEAFF. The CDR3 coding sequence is TGCAGTGCTGGAACAGGGAGGGACACTGAAGCTTTCTTT.

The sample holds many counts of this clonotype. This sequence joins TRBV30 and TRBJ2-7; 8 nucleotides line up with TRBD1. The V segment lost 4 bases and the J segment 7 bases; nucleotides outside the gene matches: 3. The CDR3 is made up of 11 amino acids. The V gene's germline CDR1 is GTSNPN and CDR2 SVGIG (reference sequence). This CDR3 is CAWTRGREQYF. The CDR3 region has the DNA TGTGCCTGGACCAGGGGGCGAGAGCAGTACTTC.

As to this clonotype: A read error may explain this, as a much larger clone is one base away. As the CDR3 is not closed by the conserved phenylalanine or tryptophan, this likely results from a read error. DNA for the CDR3: TGCAGCGTTGGAACCCAGGGCGCTTTCTAT. This sequence encodes CSVGTQGAFY. The J gene is TRBJ1-1, the V gene TRBV29-1, with a weak D call TRBD1 (5 bases). V lost 4 bases, J lost 11 bases, and 11 bases lay in between. Looked up from germline, CDR1 is SQVTM and CDR2 is ANQGSEA. CDR3 length equals 10 residues.